The rows below give T cell receptor beta chains drawn from one sample of a study of beta chain features in type 1 diabetes. Produced via immunoSEQ multiplex PCR; TCRdb's table is partial and in-frame only. The sample holds a few hundred thousand clones, about a sixth seen once. The sequenced sample was naive CD4+ T cells from blood. Every receptor here comes from a man in his thirties or forties with type 1 diabetes. The CDR3 runs from the conserved cysteine through the conserved F or W. A D gene is named only where the DNA matches it firmly. A row's size may be missing; if present it is once, few, many or a size class.

v_call	clone_size	d_call	j_call	cdr3_nt	cdr3_aa
TRBV20-1	NA	NA	TRBJ2-1	TGCAGTGGCCTGAGGGGTAATGAGCAGTTCTTC	CSGLRGNEQFF
TRBV9	NA	TRBD2	TRBJ2-3	TGTGCCAGCAGCGCTATTCTAGCGGAGACAGATACGCAGTATTTT	CASSAILAETDTQYF
TRBV30	NA	NA	TRBJ1-1	TGTGCCTGGAGTCACCCGAACACTGAAGCTTTCTTT	CAWSHPNTEAFF
TRBV28	NA	TRBD2	TRBJ2-3	TGTGCCAGCAGTTTGACTAGCCCAGATACGCAGTATTTT	CASSLTSPDTQYF
TRBV2	few	NA	TRBJ1-4	TGTGCCAGCAGCGAGGGGGCAACTAATGAAAAACTGTTTTTT	CASSEGATNEKLFF
TRBV7-3	few	NA	TRBJ2-7	TGTGCCAGCAGCCACACGACAGGCGGCTCGCTCGAGCAGTACTTC	CASSHTTGGSLEQYF
TRBV14	NA	NA	TRBJ2-5	TGTGCCAGCACGGTCGGACCCTATGACCAGTACTTC	CASTVGPYDQYF
TRBV29-1	NA	TRBD1	TRBJ2-7	TGCAGCGTGGATCGACAGGGCACGGCCGAGCAGTACTTC	CSVDRQGTAEQYF
TRBV15	NA	NA	TRBJ2-7	TGTGCCACCAGCAGAGCGAGACAGGCCCTCTCCTACGAGCAGTACTTC	CATSRARQALSYEQYF
TRBV5-1	few	NA	TRBJ2-1	TGCGCCAGCAGCTTGGGGGAAAGCTCCTACAATGAGCAGTTCTTC	CASSLGESSYNEQFF
TRBV7-9	NA	TRBD1	TRBJ2-5	TGTGCCAGCAGCTCCTTGCCGGGACAGCAAGAGACCCAGTACTTC	CASSSLPGQQETQYF
TRBV19	NA	NA	TRBJ1-2	TGTGCCAGTAGTATACCCGGGAACTATGGCTACACCTTC	CASSIPGNYGYTF
TRBV7-9	few	NA	TRBJ2-4	TGTGCCAGCAGCTTACCCCAAGCCAAAAACATTCAGTACTTC	CASSLPQAKNIQYF
TRBV6-5	few	NA	TRBJ2-3	TGTGCCAGCAGTTACTCGAGTACTGGGACAGATACGCAGTATTTT	CASSYSSTGTDTQYF
TRBV7-6	few	NA	TRBJ1-1	TGTGCCAGCAGCATTACAGGGAGAACTGAAGCTTTCTTT	CASSITGRTEAFF
TRBV29-1	few	NA	TRBJ2-3	TGCAGCGTTGAAGTTCGAGGTAGCTCAGATACGCAGTATTTT	CSVEVRGSSDTQYF
TRBV7-2	few	NA	TRBJ2-2	TGTGCCAGCAGCTTATTTGAGCGAGCAGTCGGGACCGGGGAGCTGTTTTTT	CASSLFERAVGTGELFF
TRBV7-2	few	TRBD2	TRBJ2-1	TGTGCCAGCAGCTTAGCTTCTAGCGGGACGTATGAGCAGTTCTTC	CASSLASSGTYEQFF
TRBV4-1	few	TRBD1	TRBJ2-7	TGCGCCAGCAGTTCTCCCGGGACAGATTTATACGAGCAGTACTTC	CASSSPGTDLYEQYF